This T cell receptor beta chain originates from a study of T cell responses to AZD1222 COVID-19 vaccine (dated by TCRdb to the early 2020s). With respect to the entire study: TCR sequencing was performed for some 250 trial participants, of whom about 200 were given two doses of AZD1222 and 26 were given two doses of MenACWY control vaccine. Trial participants were enrolled by age into 18-55, 56-69 and 70-plus year subgroups, with around 150, 28 and 57 TCR-sequenced participants respectively.

Note on this clone: There is no known antigen for this receptor. Within one base of it there is no much larger clone, and no base qualities were kept.

CDR1 and CDR2 (SQVTM, ANQGSEA) derive from the germline V gene. V is clipped by 4 bases and J by 1 base, and the sequence between their germline boundaries is 14 bases long. The CDR3, from cysteine to phenylalanine, totals 14 residues. Only the CDR3 part of the read is kept: 42 bases, read in frame from the first base. Overall results and qualifications from the work: Epitopes outside the regions mutated in the B.1.351 and B.1.1.7 variants were reportedly recognized by nearly half of the unique spike-specific TCRs. The 56-69-year group was small, and its depth increase did not reach significance, likely because of low power. After two AZD1222 doses, both the breadth and the depth of spike-specific TCRs were significantly higher than at day 0 and than in MenACWY recipients. Only a handful of AZD1222 recipients were SARS-CoV-2 seropositive at baseline, limiting conclusions about previously exposed vaccinees. CD4 TCRs associated with the vaccine covered the entire spike protein, and the dominant responses were in regions 160-218 and 743-854. Participants were mostly white British, with more females than males. The authors suggested clonal diversity may have been underestimated. Because no day 14 peak-response samples were available, the repertoires could be characterized only after the peak T cell response.

This specimen's time point label, per the study, means: about 28 days (+/-7) after the second vaccine dose. The treatment or condition label, read with the paper, signifies: meningococcal conjugate vaccine given as trial control. The vaccinee samples were drawn from two UK trials, COV001 and COV002, one of which was a single-blind randomized controlled phase 2/3 trial testing AZD1222 (ChAdOx1 nCoV-19) in healthy adults. For TCRbeta chain sequencing, PBMC samples were collected from trial participants at day 0 and at day 28 after the second dose. The CDR3 regions of human TCRbeta chains were analyzed by immunosequencing. As for the authors' bioinformatics: TCRs in the repertoires were compared against a reference library of SARS-CoV-2-specific TCRs that had been generated with the MIRA antigen-specificity platform. Breadth was defined as the fraction of unique TCRs that were SARS-CoV-2-associated. Depth was defined as the fraction of total T cells that were SARS-CoV-2-associated. Using the MIRA data, each spike-specific TCR was assigned both to the spike region to which the TCR was reactive and to a CD4 or CD8 class. Log10-transformed breadth and depth values were compared by one-way ANOVA with Sidak's multiple comparisons tests. TCRdb holds this immuneACCESS table with in-frame rearrangements only. Some clones are missing; in checked studies, unresolved V genes explain under half, and the rest has no known cause. The V and J calls and clone size come from that table; D and trimming were worked out from the DNA. Across this sample there are around 130,000 clones, with approximately 90% seen only once. Of the sample, over 4% falls within the top ten clones.

Rearrangement joined TRBV29-1 to TRBJ2-7, with TRBD2 perhaps the D gene, on 6 matching bases. Sequencing was performed on peripheral blood, taken 28 days after the second dose of the MenACWY control vaccine. This clonotype was sampled from an adult who received the MenACWY meningococcal vaccine as a control. Here the CDR3 is given as CSVAGRLGSYEQYF. The DNA sequence follows: TGCAGCGTTGCGGGGAGGTTGGGGTCCTACGAGCAGTACTTC.